Below are 23 T cell receptor beta chains sequenced from a single sample in a study of blood T cell repertoires in COVID-19. TCRdb keeps only in-frame clones here, not all; method: immunoSEQ multiplex PCR. Of some 210,000 clones listed, 89% are singletons. Sequenced sample: peripheral blood. These receptors came from a woman in her thirties or forties with acute or convalescent COVID-19.

The chain uses TRBV24-1 and TRBJ2-3; TRBD1 matches 9 bases. The V gene end was trimmed by 4 bases and the J gene end by 4 bases; junction bases not matched to a gene: 5. In germline, CDR1 is KGHDR, CDR2 SFDVKD. The CDR3 totals 15 residues. CDR3 in amino acids: CATSDRTGVADTQYF. DNA of the CDR3: TGTGCCACCAGTGACCGGACAGGGGTAGCAGATACGCAGTATTTT.

The chain uses TRBV11-3 and TRBJ2-6; possibly TRBD2 for D (6 bases). V was shortened by 4 bases and J by 10 bases, with 11 bases between the two germline ends. This CDR3 spans 13 amino acids. CDR1 and CDR2 (germline): SGHNT, YENEEA. The CDR3 loop reads CASSSQGRNVLTF. The CDR3 coding sequence is TGTGCCAGCAGCTCCCAAGGGAGGAACGTCCTGACTTTC.

This chain connects TRBV4-1 to TRBJ1-5; D gene uncertain. This CDR3 has 14 residues. The V end lost 0 bases, the J end lost 7 bases, and 10 bases lay between the germline ends. CDR1 is MGHRA and CDR2 is YSYEKL in the germline V gene. In DNA form, the CDR3 reads TGCGCCAGCAGCCAAGATCTTAGAAGACAGCCCCAGCATTTT. It is translated as CASSQDLRRQPQHF.

The V call is TRBV23-1, the J call TRBJ1-2, with TRBD1 as a possible D gene (6 bases). TRBV23-1 is reported as an ORF; its role is uncertain. This CDR3 spans 17 amino acids. V was trimmed by 6 bases and J by 13 bases, leaving 33 bases between them. CDR3 in DNA: TGCGCCAGCAGGTCGCGCCAGCAGTCCCCCCCGGGGGGCCGGCGCACCTTC. Translated, it gives CASRSRQQSPPGGRRTF.

This chain links TRBV5-6 with TRBJ1-6; 12 nucleotides line up with TRBD1. The germline V gene has CDR1 SGHDT and CDR2 YYEEEE. V lost 4 bases, J lost 7 bases, and 6 bases stayed unmatched. The CDR3 extends over 16 amino acids. The CDR3: CASSGGTGGLNSPLHF. The DNA for the CDR3 is TGTGCCAGCAGCGGAGGGACAGGGGGCCTGAATTCACCCCTCCACTTT.

The chain uses TRBV7-2 and TRBJ2-3, with D perhaps matching TRBD2 (6 bases). Looked up from germline, CDR1 is SGHTA and CDR2 is FQGNSA. There are 15 residues in the CDR3. With 5 bases removed from V and 3 bases from J, the gap between germline ends came to 15 bases. In nucleotides, the CDR3 is TGTGCCAGCAGCGACCGGGGGATCCGAACAGATACGCAGTATTTT. Protein: CASSDRGIRTDTQYF.

V and J are TRBV12-5 and TRBJ2-1; TRBD2 agrees at 9 bases. The CDR3 totals 16 residues. V lost 0 bases, J lost 9 bases, and 9 bases stayed unmatched. Per germline, CDR1 LGHNT and CDR2 FRNRAP. Here the CDR3 reads CASGLVAGGLRSEQFF. CDR3 sequence (DNA): TGTGCTAGTGGTTTGGTAGCGGGGGGCTTGCGGAGTGAGCAGTTCTTC.

This sequence joins TRBV19 and TRBJ2-5; 7 nucleotides match TRBD1. With 5 bases clipped from V and 2 bases from J, the junction kept 8 bases outside the gene matches. This CDR3 has 15 amino acids. Germline V gives CDR1 LNHDA, CDR2 SQIVND (reference sequence). For the CDR3, the DNA is TGTGCCAGTAGTGGACGGGACAGTCGGCAAGAGACCCAGTACTTC. Amino acid sequence: CASSGRDSRQETQYF.

The V call is TRBV5-6, the J call TRBJ1-4, with 7 bases that match TRBD1. The trim removed 7 bases at V and 3 bases at J, leaving 3 bases unmatched. Germline V CDR1 and CDR2: SGHDT, YYEEEE. This CDR3 contains 13 residues. CDR3 sequence: CASRDSPNEKLFF. As DNA, the CDR3 is TGTGCCAGCCGGGACAGCCCTAATGAAAAACTGTTTTTT.

The rearrangement links TRBV12-3 or TRBV12-4 to TRBJ1-2; D possibly corresponds to TRBD1 (6 bases). This CDR3 has 13 amino acids. V was pared by 4 bases and J by 1 base, with 7 bases between. CDR3 in DNA: TGTGCCAGCAGTTCGGACAGTAACTATGGCTACACCTTC. This codes for CASSSDSNYGYTF.

This rearrangement joins TRBV12-5 to TRBJ2-6, with 9 bases lining up with TRBD1. V shed 0 bases, J shed 2 bases, and the junction held 5 bases outside the gene matches. From germline, CDR1 is LGHNT and CDR2 FRNRAP. The CDR3 length is 18 residues. The CDR3 sequence is CASGLVGTGGTGANVLTF. CDR3 nucleotides: TGTGCTAGTGGTTTGGTCGGTACAGGGGGCACTGGGGCCAACGTCCTGACTTTC.

The DNA of the CDR3 is TGTGCCAGCAGTGAAGCGCGGCAGTCACCCTACAATGAGCAGTTCTTC. This translates into CASSEARQSPYNEQFF. This rearrangement joins TRBV6-1 to TRBJ2-1; no firm D call. Germline V gives CDR1 MNHNS, CDR2 SASEGT. V was trimmed by 0 bases and J by 2 bases, leaving 11 bases between them. CDR3 length: 16 residues.

This clone was detected once. The CDR3 DNA is TGTGCCACCAGTGATTTGGACAGGGGGCTGGCTTTCTTT. It encodes CATSDLDRGLAFF. The chain recombines TRBV24-1 with TRBJ1-1; 10 bases are a match to TRBD1. The V and J ends lost 0 bases and 11 bases, in that order; junction bases with no gene match: 2. The germline gives CDR1 KGHDR, CDR2 SFDVKD. The CDR3 is 13 amino acids.

The CDR3 nucleotides read TGTGCCAGCAGTTACAGTACAGGGGTAAATGAAAAACTGTTTTTT. This encodes CASSYSTGVNEKLFF. The chain links TRBV6-5 to TRBJ1-4; 7 bases fit TRBD1. Trimming at V came to 2 bases and at J to 5 bases, leaving 5 bases not matched to a gene. The germline V gene has CDR1 MNHEY and CDR2 SVGAGI. The CDR3 is 15 amino acids.

V usage is TRBV5-4 and J usage is TRBJ1-1; D is unresolved. The CDR3 is made up of 15 amino acids. Trimming stripped 5 bases from V and 0 bases from J, with 14 bases between. Looked up from germline, CDR1 is SGHNT and CDR2 is YYREEE (reference sequence). CDR3 protein: CASREAAVLNTEAFF. The CDR3 DNA reads as TGTGCCAGCAGAGAGGCGGCAGTCCTGAACACTGAAGCTTTCTTT.

Only one count was recorded for this clone. V is TRBV6-6 and J is TRBJ2-1, with D maybe TRBD2 (6 bases). The V end lost 4 bases, the J end lost 4 bases, and 17 bases lay between the germline ends. This CDR3 is 16 amino acids long. The germline V gene has CDR1 MNHNY and CDR2 SVGAGI (reference sequence). The CDR3 bases are TGTGCCAGCAGTTGGGCGGGGAGCGGAGATTACAATGAGCAGTTCTTC. Its protein product is CASSWAGSGDYNEQFF.

CDR3: CASSTGASHSYNEQFF. Written as DNA, the CDR3 is TGTGCCAGCAGTACAGGGGCCTCGCATTCCTACAATGAGCAGTTCTTC. This chain links TRBV5-4 with TRBJ2-1; TRBD1 aligns across 7 bases. The V gene end was trimmed by 5 bases and the J gene end by 1 base; junction bases not matched to a gene: 9. Germline V CDR1 and CDR2: SGHNT, YYREEE (reference sequence). The CDR3 runs to 16 residues.

The chain has TRBV11-2 and TRBJ2-1; D gene uncertain. This CDR3 contains 15 residues. V lost 3 bases and J lost 6, with 15 bases in between. Germline V lookup: CDR1 SGHAT, CDR2 FQNNGV. The CDR3 sequence: CASSFPVSQVNEQFF. The CDR3, as DNA: TGTGCCAGCAGCTTTCCGGTCAGCCAGGTCAATGAGCAGTTCTTC.

In nucleotides, the CDR3 is TGCAGTCCGACGTCGGGGGACGGCTACACCTTC. Amino acids: CSPTSGDGYTF. This chain connects TRBV20-1 to TRBJ1-2; maybe TRBD1 (5 bases). The CDR3 is 11 residues long. Germline CDR1 is DFQATT and CDR2 is SNEGSKA (reference sequence). Trimming pared 8 bases from V and 8 bases from J, leaving 15 bases between.

The CDR3 loop is CASSSTGQGIYGYTF. The CDR3 nucleotides are TGTGCCAGCAGCTCCACGGGACAGGGAATCTATGGCTACACCTTC. The V call is TRBV7-3, the J call TRBJ1-2; 9 bases map to TRBD1. Germline V gives CDR1 SGHTA, CDR2 FQGTGA. Trimming at V came to 4 bases and at J to 4 bases, leaving 7 bases not matched to a gene. The CDR3 contains 15 residues.

The chain links TRBV4-1 to TRBJ2-4; 12 bases line up with TRBD2. Trimming took 3 bases from V and 1 from J; bases not matched to a gene: 10. The germline CDR1 and CDR2 sequences are MGHRA and YSYEKL. CDR3 length: 19 amino acids. The CDR3 nucleotides are TGCGCCAGCAGCCAGGGCACTAGCGGGGGGCTCGGGGCCAAAAACATTCAGTACTTC. It translates to CASSQGTSGGLGAKNIQYF.

This rearrangement joins TRBV10-3 to TRBJ1-1; a weak D match, TRBD1 (6 bases). The V end lost 1 base, the J end lost 6 bases, and 21 bases lay between the germline ends. The germline V gene has CDR1 ENHRY and CDR2 SYGVKD. CDR3 size: 17 residues. The DNA for the CDR3 is TGTGCCATCAGTGAGTATCGGTGGCGGCAGGGGCTCTCTGAAGCTTTCTTT. This gives the protein CAISEYRWRQGLSEAFF.

The chain combines TRBV6-4 with TRBJ1-5; the D is unclear. The V and J ends lost 8 bases and 5 bases respectively, with 13 bases between them. Germline CDR1 MRHNA, CDR2 SNTAGT. This CDR3 region has 13 residues. The CDR3 DNA is TGTGCCAGCCCTAGGCCGGGAGATCAGCCCCAGCATTTT. Translation: CASPRPGDQPQHF.